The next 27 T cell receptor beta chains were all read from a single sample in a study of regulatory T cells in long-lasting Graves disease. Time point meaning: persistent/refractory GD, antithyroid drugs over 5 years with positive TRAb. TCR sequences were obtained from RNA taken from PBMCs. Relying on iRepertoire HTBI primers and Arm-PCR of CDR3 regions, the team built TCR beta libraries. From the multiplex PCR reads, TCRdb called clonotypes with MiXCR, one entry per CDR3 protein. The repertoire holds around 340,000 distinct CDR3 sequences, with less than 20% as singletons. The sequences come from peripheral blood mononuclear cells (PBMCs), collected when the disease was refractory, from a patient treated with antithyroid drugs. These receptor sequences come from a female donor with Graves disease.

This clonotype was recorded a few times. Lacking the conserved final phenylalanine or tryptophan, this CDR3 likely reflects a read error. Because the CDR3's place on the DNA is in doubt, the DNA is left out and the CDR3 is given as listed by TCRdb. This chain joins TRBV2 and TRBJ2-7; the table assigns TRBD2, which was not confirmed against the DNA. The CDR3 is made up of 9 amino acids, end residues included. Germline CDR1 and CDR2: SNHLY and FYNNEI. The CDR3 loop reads CASERGLAG.

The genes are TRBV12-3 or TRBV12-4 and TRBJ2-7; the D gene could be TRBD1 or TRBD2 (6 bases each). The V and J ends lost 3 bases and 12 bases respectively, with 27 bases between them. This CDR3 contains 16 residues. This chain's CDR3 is CASSLVGGLAMGWRYF. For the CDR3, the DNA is TGTGCCAGCAGTTTGGTAGGGGGACTGGCTATGGGTTGGAGGTACTTC.

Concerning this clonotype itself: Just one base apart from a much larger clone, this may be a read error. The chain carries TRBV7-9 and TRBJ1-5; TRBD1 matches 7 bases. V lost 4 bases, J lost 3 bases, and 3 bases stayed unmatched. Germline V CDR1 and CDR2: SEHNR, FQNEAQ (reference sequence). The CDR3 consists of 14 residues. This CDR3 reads CASSSTGTNQPQHF. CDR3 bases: TGTGCCAGCAGCTCGACAGGGACCAATCAGCCCCAGCATTTT.

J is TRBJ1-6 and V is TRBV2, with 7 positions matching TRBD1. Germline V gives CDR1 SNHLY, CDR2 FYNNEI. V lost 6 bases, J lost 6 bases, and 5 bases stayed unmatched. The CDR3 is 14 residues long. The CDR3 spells CASRTGNVNSPLHF. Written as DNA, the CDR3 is TGTGCCAGCAGGACAGGGAATGTTAATTCACCCCTCCACTTT.

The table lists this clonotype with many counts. The CDR3 nucleotides read TGCGCCAGCAGCTTGGAGGGACAGGGGACCGTAAACATTCAGTACTTC. It is translated as CASSLEGQGTVNIQYF. The chain joins TRBV5-1 to TRBJ2-4; 10 bases agree with TRBD1. Trimming removed 0 bases from V and 6 bases from J; junction bases left unmatched: 6. Per the germline V gene, CDR1 is SGHRS and CDR2 is YFSETQ. The CDR3 totals 16 residues.

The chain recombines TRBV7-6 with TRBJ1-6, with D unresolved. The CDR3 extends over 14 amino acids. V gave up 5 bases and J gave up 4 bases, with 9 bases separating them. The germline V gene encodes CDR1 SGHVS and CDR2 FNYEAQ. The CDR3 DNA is TGTGCCAGCAGCATAGATGGTTATAATTCACCCCTCCACTTT. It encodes CASSIDGYNSPLHF.

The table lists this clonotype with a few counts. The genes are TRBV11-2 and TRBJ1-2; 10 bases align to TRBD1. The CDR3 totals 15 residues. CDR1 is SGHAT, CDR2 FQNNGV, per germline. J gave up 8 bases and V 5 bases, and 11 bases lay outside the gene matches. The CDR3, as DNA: TGTGCCAGCAGCCACTCGGGACAGGGGTTGGGCGGCTACACCTTC. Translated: CASSHSGQGLGGYTF.

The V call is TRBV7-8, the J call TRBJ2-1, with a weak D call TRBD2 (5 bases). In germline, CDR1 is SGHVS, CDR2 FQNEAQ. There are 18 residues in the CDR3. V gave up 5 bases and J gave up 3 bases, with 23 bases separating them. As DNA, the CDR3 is TGTGCCAGCAGCCAAGATGCTGCAATAAGCGGCCACTACAATGAGCAGTTCTTC. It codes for CASSQDAAISGHYNEQFF.

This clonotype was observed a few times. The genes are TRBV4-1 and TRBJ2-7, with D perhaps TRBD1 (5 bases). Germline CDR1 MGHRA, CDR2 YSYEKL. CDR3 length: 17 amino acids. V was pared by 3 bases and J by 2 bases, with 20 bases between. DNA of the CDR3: TGCGCCAGCAGCCAGCGACAGTCAGGCTTCTCAACCTACGAGCAGTACTTC. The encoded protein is CASSQRQSGFSTYEQYF.

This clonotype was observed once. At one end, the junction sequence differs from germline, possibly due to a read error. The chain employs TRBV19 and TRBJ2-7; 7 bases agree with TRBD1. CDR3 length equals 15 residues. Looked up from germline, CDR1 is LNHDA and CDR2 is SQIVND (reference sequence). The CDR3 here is CACSIGRQGAYEQYF. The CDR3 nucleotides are TGTGCCTGTAGTATAGGGCGGCAGGGGGCCTACGAGCAGTACTTC.

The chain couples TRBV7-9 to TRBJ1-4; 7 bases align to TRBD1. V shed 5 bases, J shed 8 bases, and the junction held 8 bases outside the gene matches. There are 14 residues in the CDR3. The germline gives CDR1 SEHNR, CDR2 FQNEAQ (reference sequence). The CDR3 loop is CASSGPGTAEKLFF. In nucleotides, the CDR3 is TGTGCCAGCAGCGGACCCGGGACAGCAGAAAAACTGTTTTTT.

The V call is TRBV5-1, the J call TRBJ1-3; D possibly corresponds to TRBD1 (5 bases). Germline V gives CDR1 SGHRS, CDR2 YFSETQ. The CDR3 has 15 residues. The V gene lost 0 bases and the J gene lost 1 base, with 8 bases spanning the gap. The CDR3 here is CASSLERGSGNTIYF. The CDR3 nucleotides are TGCGCCAGCAGCTTGGAAAGGGGATCTGGAAACACCATATATTTT.

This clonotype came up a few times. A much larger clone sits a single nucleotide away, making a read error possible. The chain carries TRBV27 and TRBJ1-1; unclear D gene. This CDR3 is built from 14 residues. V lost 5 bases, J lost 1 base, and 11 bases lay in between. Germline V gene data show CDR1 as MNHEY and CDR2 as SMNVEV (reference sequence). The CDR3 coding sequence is TGTGCCAGCAGTCCACGGACTCAGAACACTGAAGCTTTCTTT. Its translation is CASSPRTQNTEAFF.

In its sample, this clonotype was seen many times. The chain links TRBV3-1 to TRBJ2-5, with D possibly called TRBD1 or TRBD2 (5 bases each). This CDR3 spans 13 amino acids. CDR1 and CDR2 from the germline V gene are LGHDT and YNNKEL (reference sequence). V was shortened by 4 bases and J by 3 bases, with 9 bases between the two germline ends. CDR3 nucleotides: TGTGCCAGCAGCCCGGTGGGGGAAGAGACCCAGTACTTC. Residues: CASSPVGEETQYF.

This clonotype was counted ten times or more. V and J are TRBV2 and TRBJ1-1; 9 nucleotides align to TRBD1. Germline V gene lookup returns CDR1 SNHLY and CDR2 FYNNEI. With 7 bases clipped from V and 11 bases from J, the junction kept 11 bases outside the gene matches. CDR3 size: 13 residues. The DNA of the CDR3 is TGTGCCAGCACTCGGGACAGGGCTTCTAGGGCTTTCTTT. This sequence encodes CASTRDRASRAFF.

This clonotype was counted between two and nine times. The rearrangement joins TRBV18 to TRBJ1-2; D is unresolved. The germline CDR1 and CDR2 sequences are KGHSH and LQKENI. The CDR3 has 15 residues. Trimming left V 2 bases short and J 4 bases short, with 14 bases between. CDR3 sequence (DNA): TGTGCCAGCTCACCAGAGGAGGGATTGGGCTATGGCTACACCTTC. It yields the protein CASSPEEGLGYGYTF.

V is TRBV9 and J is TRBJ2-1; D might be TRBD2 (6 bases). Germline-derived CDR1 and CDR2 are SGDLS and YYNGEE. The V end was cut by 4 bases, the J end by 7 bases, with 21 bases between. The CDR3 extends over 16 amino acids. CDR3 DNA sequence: TGTGCCAGCAGCTCTAGGGAGGCCCGGGTACGGAATGAGCAGTTCTTC. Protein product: CASSSREARVRNEQFF.

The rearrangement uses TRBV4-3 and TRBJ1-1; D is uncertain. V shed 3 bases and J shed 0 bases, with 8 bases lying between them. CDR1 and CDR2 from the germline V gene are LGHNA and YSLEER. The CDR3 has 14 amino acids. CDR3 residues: CASSHAYLNTEAFF. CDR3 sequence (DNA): TGCGCCAGCAGCCACGCCTACTTGAACACTGAAGCTTTCTTT.

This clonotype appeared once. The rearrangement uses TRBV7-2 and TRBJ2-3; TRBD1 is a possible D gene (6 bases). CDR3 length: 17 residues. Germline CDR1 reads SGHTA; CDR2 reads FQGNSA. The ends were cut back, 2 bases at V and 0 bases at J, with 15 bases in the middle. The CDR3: CASSLPTGGGSTDTQYF. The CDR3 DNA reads TGTGCCAGCAGCTTACCCACGGGTGGGGGCAGCACAGATACGCAGTATTTT. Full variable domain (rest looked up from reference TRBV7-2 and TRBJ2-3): GAGVSQSPSNKVTEKGKDVELRCDPISGHTALYWYRQSLGQGLEFLIYFQGNSAPDKSGLPSDRFSAERTGGSVSTLTIQRTQQEDSAVYLCASSLPTGGGSTDTQYFGPGTRLTVL.

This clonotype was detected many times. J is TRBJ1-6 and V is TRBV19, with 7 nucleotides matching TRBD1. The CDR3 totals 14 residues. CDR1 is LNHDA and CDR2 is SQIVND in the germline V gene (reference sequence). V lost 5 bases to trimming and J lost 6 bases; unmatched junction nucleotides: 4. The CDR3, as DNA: TGTGCCAGTAGTGCCGGGACAGCTAATTCACCCCTCCACTTT. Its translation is CASSAGTANSPLHF. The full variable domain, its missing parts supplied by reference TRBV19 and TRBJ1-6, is DGGITQSPKYLFRKEGQNVTLSCEQNLNHDAMYWYRQDPGQGLRLIYYSQIVNDFQKGDIAEGYSVSREKKESFPLTVTSAQKNPTAFYLCASSAGTANSPLHFGNGTRLTVT.

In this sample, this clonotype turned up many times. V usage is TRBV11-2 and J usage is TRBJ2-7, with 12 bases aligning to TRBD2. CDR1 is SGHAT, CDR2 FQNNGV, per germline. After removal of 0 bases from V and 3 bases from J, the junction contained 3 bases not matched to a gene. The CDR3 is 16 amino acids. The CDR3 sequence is CASSLEATSGGYEQYF. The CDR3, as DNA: TGTGCCAGCAGCTTAGAGGCGACTAGCGGGGGCTACGAGCAGTACTTC.

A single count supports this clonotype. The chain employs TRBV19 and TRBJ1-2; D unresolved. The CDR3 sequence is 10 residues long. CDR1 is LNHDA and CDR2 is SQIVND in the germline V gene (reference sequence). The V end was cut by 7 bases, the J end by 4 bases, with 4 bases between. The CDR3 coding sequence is TGTGCCAGTACCCTCTATGGCTACACCTTC. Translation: CASTLYGYTF.

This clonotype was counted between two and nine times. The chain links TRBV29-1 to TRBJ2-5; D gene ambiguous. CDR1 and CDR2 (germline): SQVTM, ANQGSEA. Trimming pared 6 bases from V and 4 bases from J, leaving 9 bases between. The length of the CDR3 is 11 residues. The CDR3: CSVLVVETQYF. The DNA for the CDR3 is TGCAGCGTGCTTGTTGTAGAGACCCAGTACTTC.

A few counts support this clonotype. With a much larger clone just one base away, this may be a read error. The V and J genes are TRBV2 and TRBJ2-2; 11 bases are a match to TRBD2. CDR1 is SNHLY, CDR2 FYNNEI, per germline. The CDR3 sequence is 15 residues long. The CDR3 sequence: CARTSGEANTGEPFF. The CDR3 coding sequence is TGTGCCAGGACTAGCGGGGAAGCGAACACCGGGGAGCCGTTTTTT.

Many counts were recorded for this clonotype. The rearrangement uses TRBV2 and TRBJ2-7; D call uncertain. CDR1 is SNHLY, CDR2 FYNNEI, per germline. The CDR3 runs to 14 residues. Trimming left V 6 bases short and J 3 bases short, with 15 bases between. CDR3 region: CASRIPRSGYEQYF. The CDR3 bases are TGTGCCAGCAGGATTCCCCGAAGTGGCTACGAGCAGTACTTC.

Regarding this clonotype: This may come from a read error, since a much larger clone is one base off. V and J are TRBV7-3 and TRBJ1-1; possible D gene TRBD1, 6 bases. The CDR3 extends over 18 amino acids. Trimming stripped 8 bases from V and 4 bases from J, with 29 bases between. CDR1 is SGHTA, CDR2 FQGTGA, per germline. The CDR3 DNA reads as TGTGCCAGCGGCCTTCAGGGTGGGGGGCGTTTTCTGAGCACTGAAGCTTTCTTT. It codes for CASGLQGGGRFLSTEAFF. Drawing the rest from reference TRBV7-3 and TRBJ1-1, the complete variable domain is GAGVSQTPSNKVTEKGKYVELRCDPISGHTALYWYRQSLGQGPEFLIYFQGTGAADDSGLPNDRFFAVRPEGSVSTLKIQRTERGDSAVYLCASGLQGGGRFLSTEAFFGQGTRLTVV.

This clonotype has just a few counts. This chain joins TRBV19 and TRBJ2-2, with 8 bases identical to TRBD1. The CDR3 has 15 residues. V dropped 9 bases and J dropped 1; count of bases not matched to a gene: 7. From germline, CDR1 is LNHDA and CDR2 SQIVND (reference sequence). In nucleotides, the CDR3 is TGTGCCAGCACCCCGGACAGGGTGAACACCGGGGAGCTGTTTTTT. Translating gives CASTPDRVNTGELFF.